The 23 T cell receptor beta chains presented below share a single source sample, sequenced in a study of blood T cell repertoires in COVID-19. Produced via immunoSEQ multiplex PCR; TCRdb's table is partial and in-frame only. The table includes about 170,000 clones, roughly 80% detected once. Sequenced sample: peripheral blood. These receptors came from a human donor with acute or convalescent COVID-19. The donor label of this sample is uncertain.

The sample holds one count of this clone. The V call is TRBV5-6, the J call TRBJ2-7; a weak D match, TRBD2 (5 bases). Trimming removed 5 bases from V and 5 bases from J, with 20 bases in between. This CDR3 is built from 15 residues. Per the germline V gene, CDR1 is SGHDT and CDR2 is YYEEEE. This CDR3 is CASRVQGSGNDEQYF. DNA of the CDR3: TGTGCCAGCAGGGTTCAAGGGTCGGGAAACGACGAGCAGTACTTC.

This sequence joins TRBV5-1 and TRBJ2-7; 9 nucleotides align to TRBD1. Germline V gene sequence: CDR1 SGHRS, CDR2 YFSETQ. After removal of 0 bases from V and 6 bases from J, the junction contained 7 bases not matched to a gene. The CDR3 is 15 residues long. This CDR3 is CASSLGGQGSGEQYF. As DNA, the CDR3 is TGCGCCAGCAGCTTGGGGGGACAGGGCTCGGGCGAGCAGTACTTC.

CDR3 residues: CSVGRSQYEQYF. In nucleotides, the CDR3 is TGCAGCGTTGGGAGGAGTCAATACGAGCAGTACTTC. This rearrangement joins TRBV29-1 to TRBJ2-7; tentatively, D is TRBD2 (5 bases). V gave up 4 bases and J gave up 4 bases, with 11 bases separating them. This CDR3 has 12 residues. CDR1 and CDR2 (germline): SQVTM, ANQGSEA.

The CDR3 spells CAWNRDSDSPLHF. The CDR3 DNA is TGTGCCTGGAACCGGGACAGTGATTCACCCCTCCACTTT. V and J are TRBV30 and TRBJ1-6; TRBD1 matches at 7 bases. The CDR3 is 13 residues long. J was trimmed by 8 bases and V by 4 bases; bases with no gene match: 5. Germline values: CDR1 GTSNPN, CDR2 SVGIG (reference sequence).

The chain links TRBV6-5 to TRBJ1-2, with D unclear. CDR1 and CDR2 from the germline V gene are MNHEY and SVGAGI. V was clipped by 6 bases and J by 2 bases, with 10 bases between them. The CDR3 covers 13 residues. In DNA, the CDR3 is TGTGCCAGCAGGAGTGGAGGGAACTATGGCTACACCTTC. Protein product: CASRSGGNYGYTF.

This sequence joins TRBV9 and TRBJ2-7, with 8 bases lining up with TRBD2. The CDR3 runs 17 residues. The germline V gene has CDR1 SGDLS and CDR2 YYNGEE. Trimming removed 2 bases from V and 0 bases from J; junction bases left unmatched: 10. The CDR3 is CASSVGTSPRGSYEQYF. CDR3 nucleotides: TGTGCCAGCAGCGTGGGGACTAGTCCTAGGGGCTCCTACGAGCAGTACTTC.

The V and J genes are TRBV5-1 and TRBJ1-2, with TRBD1 matching 12 bases. Losses at the gene ends were 3 bases for V and 8 bases for J; bases not matched to a gene: 2. CDR3 size: 13 residues. Germline V gives CDR1 SGHRS, CDR2 YFSETQ. The CDR3 sequence: CASSSGQGAGYTF. DNA of the CDR3: TGCGCCAGCAGCTCGGGACAGGGGGCGGGCTACACCTTC.

The J gene is TRBJ2-3, the V gene TRBV29-1, with 10 nucleotides matching TRBD1. The trim removed 5 bases at V and 0 bases at J, leaving 5 bases unmatched. Germline loops: CDR1 SQVTM, CDR2 ANQGSEA. The CDR3 runs to 15 residues. The CDR3 region is CSVSGTGASTDTQYF. In nucleotides, the CDR3 is TGCAGCGTTTCCGGGACAGGGGCTAGCACAGATACGCAGTATTTT.

The gene calls are TRBV3-1 (or the pseudogene TRBV3-2) and TRBJ2-6; no firm D call. The CDR3 is 16 amino acids. The germline CDR1 and CDR2 sequences are LGHDT and YNNKEL (reference sequence). V dropped 2 bases and J dropped 2 bases, with 10 bases sitting between them. The CDR3 sequence is CASSQPTVAGANVLTF. CDR3 DNA sequence: TGTGCCAGCAGCCAACCTACCGTTGCTGGGGCCAACGTCCTGACTTTC.

Concerning this clone itself: In the same sample, other DNA sequences code for this CDR3. The rearrangement joins TRBV6-1 to TRBJ2-3; 8 bases are a match to TRBD2. J lost 3 bases, V lost 1 base, and 3 bases had no gene match. The CDR3 length is 15 residues. The germline V gene encodes CDR1 MNHNS and CDR2 SASEGT. CDR3 sequence reads: CASSEGGGRTDTQYF. In DNA form, the CDR3 reads TGTGCCAGCAGTGAAGGCGGGGGGCGTACAGATACGCAGTATTTT.

This chain connects TRBV11-3 to TRBJ1-1; TRBD1 aligns across 8 bases. Germline CDR1 is SGHNT and CDR2 is YENEEA. The CDR3 has 15 residues. The V segment lost 5 bases and the J segment 3 bases; nucleotides outside the gene matches: 8. The CDR3 loop is CASSPGSDRDTEAFF. CDR3 DNA sequence: TGTGCCAGCAGCCCGGGGTCGGACAGGGACACTGAAGCTTTCTTT.

V is TRBV19 and J is TRBJ2-7; TRBD1 is a possible D gene (6 bases). Between the trimmed V and J ends, which lost 5 bases and 9 bases, there was a span of 17 bases. Germline loops: CDR1 LNHDA, CDR2 SQIVND (reference sequence). The CDR3 extends over 13 amino acids. Here the CDR3 reads CASSVLGQNGQYF. CDR3 DNA sequence: TGTGCCAGTAGTGTTTTAGGACAGAACGGGCAGTACTTC.

The chain employs TRBV14 and TRBJ1-2; D gene unclear. From germline, CDR1 is SGHDN and CDR2 FVKESK. This CDR3 contains 14 residues. Between the trimmed V and J ends, which lost 5 bases and 3 bases, there was a span of 13 bases. In nucleotides, the CDR3 is TGTGCCAGCAGCTCTCCCGAGGCAGACTATGGCTACACCTTC. This gives the protein CASSSPEADYGYTF.

This chain connects TRBV5-6 to TRBJ2-7, with 9 bases aligning to TRBD1. The CDR3 spans 16 residues. Germline V CDR1 and CDR2: SGHDT, YYEEEE. With V trimmed by 5 bases and J by 6 bases, 15 bases remained unmatched. The CDR3 spells CASRARMRTGDFEQYF. CDR3 DNA sequence: TGTGCCAGCAGGGCCCGCATGCGGACAGGGGATTTCGAGCAGTACTTC.

V is TRBV21-1 and J is TRBJ2-7; the D call TRBD1 from the table was never checked on the DNA. TRBV21-1 counts as a pseudogene. The length of the CDR3 is 17 residues. The CDR3 DNA reads TGTGCCAGCAGCACCCCACATCCCCTACAGGGATCCTACGAGCAGTACTTC. It is translated as CASSTPHPLQGSYEQYF.

The V and J genes are TRBV18 and TRBJ1-3; 8 positions agree with TRBD1. Trimming cost V 2 bases and J 2 bases; bases outside gene matches: 2. This CDR3 region has 15 residues. Germline loops: CDR1 KGHSH, CDR2 LQKENI. The CDR3 nucleotides read TGTGCCAGCTCACCAACACAGGGGGCTGGAAACACCATATATTTT. Residues: CASSPTQGAGNTIYF.

This rearrangement joins TRBV11-3 to TRBJ2-1; tentatively, D is TRBD1 (5 bases). The CDR3 is 15 residues long. V was clipped by 5 bases and J by 0 bases, with 11 bases between them. From germline, CDR1 is SGHNT and CDR2 YENEEA. CDR3 region: CASSLEGDSYNEQFF. CDR3 sequence (DNA): TGTGCCAGCAGCCTCGAAGGGGACTCCTACAATGAGCAGTTCTTC. Together with reference TRBV11-3 and TRBJ2-1, the CDR3 gives the full variable domain: EAGVVQSPRYKIIEKKQPVAFWCNPISGHNTLYWYLQNLGQGPELLIRYENEEAVDDSQLPKDRFSAERLKGVDSTLKIQPAELGDSAVYLCASSLEGDSYNEQFFGPGTRLTVL.

The genes are TRBV5-1 and TRBJ2-5, with TRBD2 identical over 8 bases. Germline V gene data show CDR1 as SGHRS and CDR2 as YFSETQ. CDR3 length: 14 residues. With V trimmed by 0 bases and J by 5 bases, 3 bases remained unmatched. The CDR3, as DNA: TGCGCCAGCAGCTTGGGGGCTAGCGGGGAGACCCAGTACTTC. Its translation: CASSLGASGETQYF.

The chain joins TRBV25-1 to TRBJ1-5, with D maybe TRBD1 (6 bases). The CDR3 contains 16 residues. CDR1 is MGHDK and CDR2 is SYGVNS in the germline V gene. Trimming left V 6 bases short and J 4 bases short, with 19 bases between. The CDR3 here is CASSPVGADFNQPQHF. DNA of the CDR3: TGTGCCAGCAGCCCGGTGGGGGCGGACTTTAATCAGCCCCAGCATTTT.

The chain couples TRBV19 to TRBJ2-1; tentatively, D is TRBD2 (6 bases). The CDR3 contains 14 residues. The V gene's germline CDR1 is LNHDA and CDR2 SQIVND (reference sequence). Trimming shortened V by 7 bases and J by 1 base, and 11 bases separated the two germline ends. The DNA of the CDR3 is TGTGCCAGTATTCAAAGCGGGTCCTACAATGAGCAGTTCTTC. This translates into CASIQSGSYNEQFF.

The V and J genes are TRBV19 and TRBJ1-2, with D possibly matching TRBD1 (5 bases). Germline loops: CDR1 LNHDA, CDR2 SQIVND (reference sequence). The CDR3 sequence is 13 residues long. V was pared by 5 bases and J by 2 bases, with 9 bases between. CDR3 sequence (DNA): TGTGCCAGTAGTCCCCCAGGGAACTATGGCTACACCTTC. Translated: CASSPPGNYGYTF.

The rearrangement links TRBV6-5 to TRBJ1-2; a weak D match, TRBD1 (5 bases). Trimming stripped 5 bases from V and 0 bases from J, with 7 bases between. CDR3 length equals 13 residues. Germline V gives CDR1 MNHEY, CDR2 SVGAGI. CDR3 DNA sequence: TGTGCCAGCAGTACAGGACCTAACTATGGCTACACCTTC. Its protein is CASSTGPNYGYTF.

The rearrangement links TRBV19 to TRBJ2-1, with 16 bases that match TRBD2. CDR1 is LNHDA, CDR2 SQIVND, per germline (reference sequence). This CDR3 is built from 16 residues. Losses at the gene ends were 8 bases for V and 1 base for J; bases not matched to a gene: 2. The CDR3 loop is CASGGLAGGSYNEQFF. CDR3 sequence (DNA): TGTGCCAGTGGGGGACTAGCGGGAGGGTCCTACAATGAGCAGTTCTTC.